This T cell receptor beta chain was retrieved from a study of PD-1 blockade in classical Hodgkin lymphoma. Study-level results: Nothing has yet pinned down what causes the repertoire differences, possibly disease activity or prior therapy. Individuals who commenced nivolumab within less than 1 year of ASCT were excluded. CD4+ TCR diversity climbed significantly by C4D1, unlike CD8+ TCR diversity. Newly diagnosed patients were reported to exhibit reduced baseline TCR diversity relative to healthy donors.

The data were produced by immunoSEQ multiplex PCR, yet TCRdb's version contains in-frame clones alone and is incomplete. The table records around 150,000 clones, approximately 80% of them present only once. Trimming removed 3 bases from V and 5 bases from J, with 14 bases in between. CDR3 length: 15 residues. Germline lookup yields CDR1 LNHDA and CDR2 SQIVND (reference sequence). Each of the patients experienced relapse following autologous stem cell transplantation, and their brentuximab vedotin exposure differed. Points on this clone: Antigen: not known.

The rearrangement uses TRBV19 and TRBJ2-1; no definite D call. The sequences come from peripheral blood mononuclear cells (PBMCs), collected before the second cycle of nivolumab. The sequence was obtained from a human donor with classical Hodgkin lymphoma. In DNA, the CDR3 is TGTGCCAGTAGTATGCTCTCCGCCCCCAACAATGAGCAGTTCTTC. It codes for CASSMLSAPNNEQFF.